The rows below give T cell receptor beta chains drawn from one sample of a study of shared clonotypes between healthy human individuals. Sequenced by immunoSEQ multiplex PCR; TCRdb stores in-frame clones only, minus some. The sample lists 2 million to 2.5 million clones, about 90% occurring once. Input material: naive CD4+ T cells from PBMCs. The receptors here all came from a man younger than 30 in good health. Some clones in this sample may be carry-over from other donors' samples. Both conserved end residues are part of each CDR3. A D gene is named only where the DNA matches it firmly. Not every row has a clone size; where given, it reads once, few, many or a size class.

TGTGCCAGCAGCCGGTCGGACGGGGCTAATGAAAAACTGTTTTTT	CASSRSDGANEKLFF	.	TRBJ1-4	.	TRBV5-4
TGCGCCAGCAGCCCGGGACAGCAAGAGACCCAGTACTTC	CASSPGQQETQYF	few	TRBJ2-5	TRBD1	TRBV5-1
TGTGCCAGCAGCTTAGCGGGTGTTTCTTCGACTAGCGGGACGTACGAGCAGTACTTC	CASSLAGVSSTSGTYEQYF	.	TRBJ2-7	TRBD2	TRBV7-8
TGTGCCAGCTCACCCCCAGGGAGCTACGAGCAGTACTTC	CASSPPGSYEQYF	.	TRBJ2-7	.	TRBV18
TGTGCCAGCTCACCAGGGACGGAAATTTCATTCTATGGCTACACCTTC	CASSPGTEISFYGYTF	.	TRBJ1-2	.	TRBV18
TGTGCCAGCACCTTGTCTAGCGGGAGCTCCTACGAGCAGTACTTC	CASTLSSGSSYEQYF	once	TRBJ2-7	TRBD2	TRBV28
TGTGCCAGCAGCCTTAGCGGGAGAGTGGATGAGCAGTTCTTC	CASSLSGRVDEQFF	once	TRBJ2-1	TRBD2	TRBV7-2
TGTGCCAGCAGCAGTAATTCTGGAAACACCATATATTTT	CASSSNSGNTIYF	once	TRBJ1-3	.	TRBV7-9
TGTGCCAGCTCACATCCAGGGCTGGGTGGAAACACCATATATTTT	CASSHPGLGGNTIYF	.	TRBJ1-3	.	TRBV18
TGTGCCAGCAGCCCCAGGACTTCCCGCTCCTACAATGAGCAGTTCTTC	CASSPRTSRSYNEQFF	.	TRBJ2-1	.	TRBV7-9
TGCGCCAGCAGCCCCGGGAAGCGCACAGATACGCAGTATTTT	CASSPGKRTDTQYF	.	TRBJ2-3	.	TRBV5-1
TGCGCCAGCAGCAGCGACGGAAACGACTATGGCTACACCTTC	CASSSDGNDYGYTF	.	TRBJ1-2	.	TRBV5-1
TGTGCCAGCAGCCCCGGGCGGGCCTTTTTGGGGGCCAACGTCCTGACTTTC	CASSPGRAFLGANVLTF	.	TRBJ2-6	.	TRBV6-4
TGTGCCAGCAGCGTAGCTGGAGGGCTAGGGACGGGGGAGCTGTTTTTT	CASSVAGGLGTGELFF	.	TRBJ2-2	.	TRBV9
TGCGCCAGCAGCATCGGACAGGGGGTTAGTGATGAGCAGTTCTTC	CASSIGQGVSDEQFF	once	TRBJ2-1	TRBD1	TRBV5-1
TGTGCCAGCAGCGGAACACAGGGGCCGGCCCTGCCCGGCGGGGAGCTGTTTTTT	CASSGTQGPALPGGELFF	.	TRBJ2-2	TRBD1	TRBV7-2
TGTGCTACTCGGACAGGGGGCAGTCGGTTGCAGTACTTC	CATRTGGSRLQYF	.	TRBJ2-7	TRBD1	TRBV6-5